The 13 T cell receptor beta chains reported below all come from one sample, sequenced in a study of CD8 T cells in ankylosing spondylitis (dated by TCRdb to the late 2010s). The paper's findings and limits, for the study overall: A TCR beta motif of seven or eight highly homologous amino acid variants appeared characteristic of blood from ankylosing spondylitis patients.

Library preparation was by 5' RACE. The data were produced on an Illumina HiSeq 2500. TCRdb reprocessing: public reads trimmed at Q25 with fastp, clones called with MiXCR, in-frame beta chains kept. Merged by CDR3 protein, the rows form single entries marked with the most common genes and DNA. The sample includes more than 300,000 distinct CDR3 sequences, with roughly 8% observed a single time. The ten most abundant clones make up just over 14% of the sample. Antigens for these TCRs are unknown. The specimen sequenced was blood, either unsorted or a sorted T cell fraction (not recorded which). The receptors were sampled from a male donor with ankylosing spondylitis.

CDR3 in DNA: TGTGCCAGCAGCCCGGACGGTATAACCTACGAGCAGTACTTC. Its translation is CASSPDGITYEQYF. The rearrangement joins TRBV7-9 to TRBJ2-7; D is ambiguous. The germline gives CDR1 SEHNR, CDR2 FQNEAQ (reference sequence). Trimming pared 5 bases from V and 2 bases from J, leaving 13 bases between. CDR3 length: 14 amino acids.

The J gene is TRBJ2-4, the V gene TRBV27; 7 nucleotides agree with TRBD2. The CDR3 covers 14 residues. The V gene's germline CDR1 is MNHEY and CDR2 SMNVEV (reference sequence). With V trimmed by 1 base and J by 6 bases, 3 bases remained unmatched. The CDR3: CASSLFAGANIQYF. The CDR3 nucleotides are TGTGCCAGCAGTTTATTTGCGGGAGCAAACATTCAGTACTTC.

The CDR3 region has the DNA TGTGCCAGCAGCCAAGTTAACAGCAAGTACGAGCAGTACTTC. Amino acid sequence: CASSQVNSKYEQYF. The chain uses TRBV3-1 and TRBJ2-7, with unresolved D. Germline V gene sequence: CDR1 LGHDT, CDR2 YNNKEL (reference sequence). This CDR3 contains 14 residues. Trimming pared 1 base from V and 4 bases from J, leaving 11 bases between.

V and J are TRBV5-4 and TRBJ1-1; no reliable D call. Germline CDR1 and CDR2: SGHNT and YYREEE (reference sequence). The V and J ends lost 4 bases and 1 base respectively, with 17 bases between them. The CDR3 contains 16 residues. CDR3 in DNA: TGTGCCAGCAGCCGAAACCGGATGACGGGGAACACTGAAGCTTTCTTT. Amino acid sequence: CASSRNRMTGNTEAFF.

This clonotype was counted a few times. The V gene is TRBV12-3 or TRBV12-4, the J gene TRBJ2-2; D not resolved. The V gene lost 4 bases and the J gene lost 3 bases, with 15 bases spanning the gap. This CDR3 region has 16 residues. CDR3: CASSSSEAFDTGELFF. CDR3 in DNA: TGTGCCAGCAGTTCCTCCGAGGCCTTCGACACCGGGGAGCTGTTTTTT.

This clonotype was detected only a few times. In nucleotides, the CDR3 is TGCGCCAGCAGCTCCTTTGGACTCTCTGGGGCCAACGTCCTGACTTTC. This sequence encodes CASSSFGLSGANVLTF. The chain employs TRBV5-1 and TRBJ2-6; D possibly corresponds to TRBD2 (5 bases). The CDR3 is 16 amino acids. Trimming left V 3 bases short and J 0 bases short, with 10 bases between. Germline lookup yields CDR1 SGHRS and CDR2 YFSETQ.

The chain joins TRBV5-1 to TRBJ2-3; 8 positions agree with TRBD1. From germline, CDR1 is SGHRS and CDR2 YFSETQ. V lost 1 base to trimming and J lost 6 bases; unmatched junction nucleotides: 10. CDR3 length: 16 amino acids. Here the CDR3 reads CASSLPRQGRQDTQYF. The CDR3 DNA reads as TGCGCCAGCAGCTTGCCCCGACAGGGGAGGCAGGATACGCAGTATTTT.

The gene calls are TRBV25-1 and TRBJ2-7, with D uncertain. CDR3 length: 10 amino acids. V shed 4 bases and J shed 2 bases, with 0 bases lying between them. The germline V gene has CDR1 MGHDK and CDR2 SYGVNS. In DNA, the CDR3 is TGTGCCAGCAGTGCCTACGAGCAGTACTTC. Protein: CASSAYEQYF.

This clonotype came up a few times. The J gene is TRBJ2-7, the V gene TRBV27; perhaps TRBD1 as D (5 bases). The V gene's germline CDR1 is MNHEY and CDR2 SMNVEV (reference sequence). This CDR3 has 12 amino acids. Trimming cost V 6 bases and J 6 bases, with 12 bases left between them. CDR3: CASSQGVGEQYF. CDR3 nucleotide sequence: TGTGCCAGCAGCCAAGGGGTCGGCGAGCAGTACTTC.

This clonotype was seen ten or more times. The chain joins TRBV28 to TRBJ1-1; weak D call: TRBD1 (5 bases). CDR1 and CDR2 (germline): MDHEN, SYDVKM. The CDR3 is 14 residues long. V dropped 5 bases and J dropped 2 bases, with 12 bases sitting between them. The CDR3 DNA reads TGTGCCAGCAGTCTCCAGGGTGGAAACACTGAAGCTTTCTTT. Amino acids: CASSLQGGNTEAFF. Full variable domain (rest looked up from reference TRBV28 and TRBJ1-1): DVKVTQSSRYLVKRTGEKVFLECVQDMDHENMFWYRQDPGLGLRLIYFSYDVKMKEKGDIPEGYSVSREKKERFSLILESASTNQTSMYLCASSLQGGNTEAFFGQGTRLTVV.

This clonotype has just a few counts. This chain connects TRBV9 to TRBJ2-2; D possibly uses TRBD1 or TRBD2 (6 bases each). This CDR3 contains 17 residues. Germline loops: CDR1 SGDLS, CDR2 YYNGEE. The V end was cut by 0 bases, the J end by 4 bases, with 16 bases between. The CDR3: CASSVGARGAATGELFF. The CDR3 DNA sequence: TGTGCCAGCAGCGTAGGTGCGAGGGGGGCGGCCACCGGGGAGCTGTTTTTT. The full variable domain, rest sourced from reference TRBV9 and TRBJ2-2, is DSGVTQTPKHLITATGQRVTLRCSPRSGDLSVYWYQQSLDQGLQFLIQYYNGEERAKGNILERFSAQQFPDLHSELNLSSLELGDSALYFCASSVGARGAATGELFFGEGSRLTVL.

This clonotype has a handful of counts. J is TRBJ2-7 and V is TRBV12-3 or TRBV12-4; TRBD1 matches 9 bases. The CDR3 consists of 14 residues. Trimming cost V 1 base and J 6 bases; bases outside gene matches: 4. Here the CDR3 reads CASSLGTGEFEQYF. The CDR3 nucleotides are TGTGCCAGCAGTTTAGGGACAGGGGAATTCGAGCAGTACTTC.

This clonotype showed up many times. The chain recombines TRBV3-1 with TRBJ2-7, with D perhaps TRBD1 (6 bases). Germline loops: CDR1 LGHDT, CDR2 YNNKEL (reference sequence). This CDR3 contains 15 residues. V lost 5 bases to trimming and J lost 2 bases, with 16 bases between them. The CDR3 nucleotides are TGTGCCAGCAGCACGCGGACAGCCGTCCCCTACGAGCAGTACTTC. This gives the protein CASSTRTAVPYEQYF.